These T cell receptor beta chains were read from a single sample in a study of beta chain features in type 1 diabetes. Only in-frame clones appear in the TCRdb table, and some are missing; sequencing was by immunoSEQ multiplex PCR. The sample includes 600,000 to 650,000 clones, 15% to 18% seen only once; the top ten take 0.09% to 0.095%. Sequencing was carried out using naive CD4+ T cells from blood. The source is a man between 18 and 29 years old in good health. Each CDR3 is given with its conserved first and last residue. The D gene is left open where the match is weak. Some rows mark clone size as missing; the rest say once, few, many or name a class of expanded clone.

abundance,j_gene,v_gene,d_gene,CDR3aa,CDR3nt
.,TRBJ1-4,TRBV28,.,CASSSLLQGLGEKLFF,TGTGCCAGCAGTTCCCTTCTACAGGGATTGGGGGAAAAACTGTTTTTT
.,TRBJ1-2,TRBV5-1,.,CASSLGQSSNYGYTF,TGCGCCAGCAGCTTGGGACAGAGTTCTAACTATGGCTACACCTTC
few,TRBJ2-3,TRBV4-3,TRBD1,CASSLQGAFTDTQYF,TGCGCCAGCAGCCTACAGGGGGCCTTCACAGATACGCAGTATTTT
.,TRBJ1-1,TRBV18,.,CASSPKVGSEAFF,TGTGCCAGCTCACCTAAAGTGGGGTCTGAAGCTTTCTTT
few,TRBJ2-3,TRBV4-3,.,CASSLGLGTDTQYF,TGCGCCAGCAGCCTCGGACTGGGAACAGATACGCAGTATTTT
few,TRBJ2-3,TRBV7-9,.,CASSSRDSATDTQYF,TGTGCCAGCAGCTCAAGAGACAGTGCCACAGATACGCAGTATTTT
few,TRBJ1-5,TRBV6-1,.,CASSGWDDSNQPQHF,TGTGCCAGCAGTGGCTGGGACGATAGCAATCAGCCCCAGCATTTT
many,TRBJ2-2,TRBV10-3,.,CAISGSRTNTGELFF,TGTGCCATCAGTGGTTCCAGAACGAACACCGGGGAGCTGTTTTTT
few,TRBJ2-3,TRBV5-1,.,CASSLERASTDTQYF,TGCGCCAGCAGCTTGGAAAGGGCTAGCACAGATACGCAGTATTTT
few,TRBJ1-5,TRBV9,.,CASSVGQGNQPQHF,TGTGCCAGCAGCGTAGGACAGGGCAATCAGCCCCAGCATTTT
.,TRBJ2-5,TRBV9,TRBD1,CASSPQTGGETQYF,TGTGCCAGCAGCCCCCAGACAGGGGGGGAGACCCAGTACTTC
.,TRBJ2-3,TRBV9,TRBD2,CASSAHPGGAHTDTQYF,TGTGCCAGCAGCGCCCACCCGGGGGGGGCACACACAGATACGCAGTATTTT
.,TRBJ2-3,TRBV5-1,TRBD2,CASSTLAGRGTDTQYF,TGCGCCAGCAGCACCCTAGCGGGGAGAGGCACAGATACGCAGTATTTT
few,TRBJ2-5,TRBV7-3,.,CASSLTREETQYF,TGTGCCAGCAGCTTAACCAGGGAAGAGACCCAGTACTTC
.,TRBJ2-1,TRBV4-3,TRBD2,CASSRSSSGGTNEQFF,TGCGCCAGCAGCCGTTCATCTAGCGGGGGGACCAATGAGCAGTTCTTC
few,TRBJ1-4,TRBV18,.,CASSPGPTNEKLFF,TGTGCCAGCTCACCAGGCCCGACTAATGAAAAACTGTTTTTT
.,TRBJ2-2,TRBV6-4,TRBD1,CASSVDRANTGELFF,TGTGCCAGCAGTGTTGACAGGGCGAACACCGGGGAGCTGTTTTTT
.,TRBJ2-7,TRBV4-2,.,CASSQDLSDRTYEQYF,TGTGCCAGCAGCCAAGATCTTAGCGACAGAACATACGAGCAGTACTTC
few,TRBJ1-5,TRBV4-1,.,CASSRTGINQPQHF,TGCGCCAGCAGCCGCACAGGTATTAATCAGCCCCAGCATTTT
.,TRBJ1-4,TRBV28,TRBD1,CASRIQGATNEKLFF,TGTGCCAGCAGGATACAGGGGGCAACTAATGAAAAACTGTTTTTT
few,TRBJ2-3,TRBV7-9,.,CASSLVLTTDTQYF,TGTGCCAGCAGCTTAGTCCTGACCACAGATACGCAGTATTTT
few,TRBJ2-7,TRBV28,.,CASRQTREIYEQYF,TGTGCCAGCCGTCAGACCAGGGAAATCTACGAGCAGTACTTC
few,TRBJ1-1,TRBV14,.,CASSQDENTEAFF,TGTGCCAGCAGCCAAGATGAGAACACTGAAGCTTTCTTT
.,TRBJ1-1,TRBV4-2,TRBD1,CASSLRQGRDTEAFF,TGTGCCAGCAGCCTTCGACAGGGGCGGGACACTGAAGCTTTCTTT
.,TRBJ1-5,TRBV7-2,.,CASSPGGQQPQHF,TGTGCCAGCAGCCCCGGGGGCCAACAGCCCCAGCATTTT
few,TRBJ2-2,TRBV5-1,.,CASSWNGELFF,TGCGCCAGCAGCTGGAACGGGGAGCTGTTTTTT
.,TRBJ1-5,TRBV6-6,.,CASSYTTGYSNQPQHF,TGTGCCAGCAGTTACACCACAGGGTATAGCAATCAGCCCCAGCATTTT
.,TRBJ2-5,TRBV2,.,CASSPFGGREETQYF,TGTGCCAGCAGCCCGTTCGGGGGACGGGAAGAGACCCAGTACTTC
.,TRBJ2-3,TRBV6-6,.,CASSQETRSSVYF,TGTGCCAGCAGCCAGGAGACACGTTCGAGCGTGTATTTT
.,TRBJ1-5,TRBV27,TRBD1,CASSHRRTGAYSNQPQHF,TGTGCCAGCAGTCACCGGAGGACAGGGGCTTATAGCAATCAGCCCCAGCATTTT
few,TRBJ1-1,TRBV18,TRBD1,CASTPGQLNTEAFF,TGTGCCAGCACCCCGGGACAGTTGAACACTGAAGCTTTCTTT
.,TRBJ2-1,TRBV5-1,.,CATSIGSSYNEQFF,TGCGCCACCTCCATTGGGAGCTCCTACAATGAGCAGTTCTTC
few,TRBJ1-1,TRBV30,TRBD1,CAWSVGRTGGIMNTEAFF,TGTGCCTGGAGTGTAGGGAGGACAGGGGGGATCATGAACACTGAAGCTTTCTTT
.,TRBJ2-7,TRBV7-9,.,CASSLSDVEQYF,TGTGCCAGCAGCTTAAGTGACGTCGAGCAGTACTTC
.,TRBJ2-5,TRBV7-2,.,CASSLNLETQYF,TGTGCCAGCAGCCTCAACTTGGAGACCCAGTACTTC
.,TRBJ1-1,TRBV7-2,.,CASSLVAEAFF,TGTGCCAGCAGCTTAGTGGCTGAAGCTTTCTTT
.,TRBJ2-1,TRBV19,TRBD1,CASSLWTGAREQFF,TGTGCCAGTAGCCTTTGGACAGGGGCGCGCGAGCAGTTCTTC
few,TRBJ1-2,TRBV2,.,CASSADWLPPPGYTF,TGTGCCAGCAGTGCCGACTGGTTGCCCCCGCCTGGCTACACCTTC
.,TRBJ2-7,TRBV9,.,CASSPIGSYEQYF,TGTGCCAGCAGTCCGATAGGCTCCTACGAGCAGTACTTC
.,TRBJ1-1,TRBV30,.,CAWSRGGTEAFF,TGTGCCTGGAGTCGGGGGGGGACTGAAGCTTTCTTT
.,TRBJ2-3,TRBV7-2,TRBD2,CASSPRTRSTDTQYF,TGTGCCAGCAGCCCACGGACTAGAAGCACAGATACGCAGTATTTT
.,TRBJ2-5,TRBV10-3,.,CAIRGQGSETQYF,TGTGCCATCAGAGGCCAGGGATCGGAGACCCAGTACTTC
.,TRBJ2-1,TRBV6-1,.,CASSETRGKNNEQFF,TGTGCCAGCAGTGAAACTAGGGGAAAGAACAATGAGCAGTTCTTC
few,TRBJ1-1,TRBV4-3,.,CASSQAGWATEAFF,TGCGCCAGCAGCCAAGCAGGGTGGGCGACTGAAGCTTTCTTT
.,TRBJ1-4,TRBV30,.,CAWRNSPAGNEKLFF,TGTGCCTGGAGGAACTCCCCCGCGGGTAATGAAAAACTGTTTTTT
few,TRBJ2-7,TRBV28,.,CVASDYYEQYF,TGTGTGGCTAGCGACTACTACGAGCAGTACTTC
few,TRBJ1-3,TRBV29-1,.,CSVVSPNSGNTIYF,TGCAGCGTTGTTAGTCCAAACTCTGGAAACACCATATATTTT
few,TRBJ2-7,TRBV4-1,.,CASSQARTRSIEQYF,TGCGCCAGCAGCCAAGCTAGGACAAGATCTATCGAGCAGTACTTC
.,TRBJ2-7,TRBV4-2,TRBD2,CASSQLQAGGRSSYEQYF,TGTGCCAGCAGCCAACTCCAAGCGGGGGGGAGGAGCTCCTACGAGCAGTACTTC
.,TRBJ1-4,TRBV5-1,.,CASSLDGEKLFF,TGCGCCAGCAGCTTGGATGGAGAAAAACTGTTTTTT
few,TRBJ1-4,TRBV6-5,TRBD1,CASSYYGGGVEKLFF,TGTGCCAGCAGTTACTATGGAGGGGGCGTTGAAAAACTGTTTTTT
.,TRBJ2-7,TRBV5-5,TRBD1,CASSSLRDRDPQQYF,TGTGCCAGCAGCTCTCTCCGGGACAGGGACCCCCAGCAGTACTTC
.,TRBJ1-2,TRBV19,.,CASMDTLGYTF,TGTGCCAGTATGGACACGTTGGGCTACACCTTC
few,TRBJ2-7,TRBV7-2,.,CASSLQLSYEQYF,TGTGCCAGCAGCCTACAGCTTTCCTACGAGCAGTACTTC
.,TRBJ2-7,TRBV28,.,CASTSESYEQYF,TGTGCCAGCACTTCCGAGTCCTACGAGCAGTACTTC
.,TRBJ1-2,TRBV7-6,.,CASSSRTANGYTF,TGTGCCAGCAGCTCCCGGACCGCTAATGGCTACACCTTC